Following are 10 T cell receptor beta chains from one sample sequenced in a study of PD-1 blockade in classical Hodgkin lymphoma. Every patient was affected by relapse after autologous stem cell transplantation, while exposure to brentuximab vedotin was not uniform. Profiled with immunoSEQ multiplex PCR; TCRdb holds only in-frame clones, not every one. The profile shows approximately 26,000 clones, 81% of them singletons. This specimen was peripheral blood mononuclear cells (PBMCs), taken before the second cycle of nivolumab. The receptor set was obtained from a human donor with classical Hodgkin lymphoma.

The J gene is TRBJ1-2, the V gene TRBV5-4; D is possibly TRBD1 (5 bases). The CDR3 extends over 15 amino acids. CDR1 is SGHNT and CDR2 is YYREEE in the germline V gene (reference sequence). V lost 0 bases, J lost 1 base, and 10 bases lay in between. CDR3 residues: CASSLGGRDNYGYTF. Here the CDR3 DNA reads TGTGCCAGCAGCTTGGGGGGACGGGATAACTATGGCTACACCTTC.

The chain is built from TRBV6-1 and TRBJ1-4; D gene ambiguous. CDR1 is MNHNS and CDR2 is SASEGT in the germline V gene. Trimming took 3 bases from V and 5 from J, leaving 10 bases between them. The CDR3 covers 14 residues. DNA for the CDR3: TGTGCCAGCAGTGACAGGACCCCCAATGAAAAACTGTTTTTT. Translation: CASSDRTPNEKLFF.

This sequence joins TRBV7-8 and TRBJ2-1; perhaps TRBD1 as D (6 bases). The CDR3 spans 12 residues. Germline CDR1 reads SGHVS; CDR2 reads FQNEAQ. The germline V and J ends were trimmed by 9 bases and 7 bases, with 13 bases remaining between them. This CDR3 reads CASSARGNEQFF. CDR3 bases: TGTGCCAGTAGCGCAAGGGGGAATGAGCAGTTCTTC.

The gene calls are TRBV6-5 and TRBJ2-7; D unclear. Germline V CDR1 and CDR2: MNHEY, SVGAGI. The CDR3 runs 11 residues. The V end was cut by 8 bases, the J end by 6 bases, with 11 bases between. Here the CDR3 DNA reads TGTGCCAGCTACAACTCGGGCGAGCAGTACTTC. The encoded protein is CASYNSGEQYF.

This clone was detected only a few times. Germline is not matched at one junction end, which may reflect a read error. This rearrangement joins TRBV7-7 to TRBJ2-7; the D call may be TRBD1 or TRBD2 (5 bases each). This CDR3 region has 13 residues. Germline CDR1 reads SSHAT; CDR2 reads FNYEAQ (reference sequence). The CDR3 reads CASSLGTAYEQYF. The CDR3 DNA reads TGTGCTAGCAGCTTGGGGACCGCGTACGAGCAGTACTTC. Looking up the rest from reference TRBV7-7 and TRBJ2-7 gives the full variable domain: GAGVSQSPRYKVTKRGQDVTLRCDPISSHATLYWYQQALGQGPEFLTYFNYEAQPDKSGLPSDRFSAERPEGSISTLTIQRTEQRDSAMYRCASSLGTAYEQYFGPGTRLTVT.

This clone occurred a few times. The chain combines TRBV28 with TRBJ2-2; TRBD1 matches 7 bases. V lost 10 bases to trimming and J lost 6 bases; unmatched junction nucleotides: 5. The CDR3 is made up of 12 amino acids. Germline V gives CDR1 MDHEN, CDR2 SYDVKM. CDR3 region: CATLDRPGELFF. DNA of the CDR3: TGTGCCACCCTGGACAGGCCCGGGGAGCTGTTTTTT.

The V call is TRBV13, the J call TRBJ2-5; D perhaps matches TRBD1 (6 bases). The J call may be wrong; the DNA end is better matched by TRBJ2-7. The germline CDR1 and CDR2 sequences are PRHDT and FYEKMQ (reference sequence). CDR3 length: 16 residues. The CDR3: CASSFVRVGQNYEQYF. In nucleotides, the CDR3 is TGTGCCAGCAGCTTTGTCAGGGTTGGACAGAACTACGAGCAGTACTTC.

The chain is built from TRBV7-3 and TRBJ1-1; D call uncertain. The germline CDR1 and CDR2 sequences are SGHTA and FQGTGA. The CDR3 extends over 14 amino acids. Between the trimmed V and J ends, which lost 4 bases and 4 bases, there was a span of 13 bases. The CDR3 is CASSSGPGGTEAFF. In DNA form, the CDR3 reads TGTGCCAGCAGCTCGGGCCCGGGCGGCACTGAAGCTTTCTTT.

This chain connects TRBV4-2 to TRBJ2-2, with D tentatively TRBD2 (6 bases). Trimming left V 5 bases short and J 1 base short, with 20 bases between. In germline, CDR1 is LGHNA, CDR2 YNFKEQ. The CDR3 is 18 residues long. In DNA, the CDR3 is TGTGCCAGCAGCTCCCATATATGGGGGGAGAAGAACACCGGGGAGCTGTTTTTT. This translates into CASSSHIWGEKNTGELFF.

The chain recombines TRBV2 with TRBJ1-5, with 10 bases lining up with TRBD1. Germline V gene data show CDR1 as SNHLY and CDR2 as FYNNEI. After removal of 6 bases from V and 6 bases from J, the junction contained 2 bases not matched to a gene. The CDR3 has 13 residues. CDR3 coding DNA: TGTGCCAGCAGGACAGGGGGCTTTCAGCCCCAGCATTTT. Translation gives CASRTGGFQPQHF.